These 8 T cell receptor beta chains were all obtained from the same sample, sequenced in a study of technical replicates of blood from several donors. Sequencing was performed with immunoSEQ multiplex PCR; in TCRdb, only in-frame clones are kept and a portion is missing. The sample contains more than 60,000 clones, around nine tenths of which appear only once. Sample: PBMCs. The origin of the receptors is a human donor in good health. Some clones in this sample may be carry-over from other donors' samples.

This clone was recorded only once. The chain carries TRBV5-1 and TRBJ2-7; D might be TRBD2 (6 bases). The CDR3 consists of 14 residues. Germline-derived CDR1 and CDR2 are SGHRS and YFSETQ. With 4 bases removed from V and 2 bases from J, the gap between germline ends came to 13 bases. The CDR3 region is CASSRGTGTYEQYF. CDR3 sequence (DNA): TGCGCCAGCAGCCGCGGGACGGGGACCTACGAGCAGTACTTC.

Regarding this clone: Other DNA sequences of this sample code for an identical CDR3. The V and J genes are TRBV6-5 and TRBJ2-7, with 9 bases fitting TRBD1. J lost 4 bases, V lost 0 bases, and 4 bases had no gene match. Germline V lookup: CDR1 MNHEY, CDR2 SVGAGI. CDR3 length: 15 amino acids. CDR3 DNA: TGTGCCAGCAGTTACTCCGGGACAGGGCCATACGAGCAGTACTTC. Its protein is CASSYSGTGPYEQYF.

The chain has TRBV29-1 and TRBJ2-3, with D unresolved. From germline, CDR1 is SQVTM and CDR2 ANQGSEA. The CDR3 loop spans 13 amino acids. V was cut by 8 bases and J by 2 bases, with 14 bases left in between. The CDR3 spells CSTTNFHTDTQYF. The CDR3 DNA follows: TGCAGCACAACTAACTTCCACACAGATACGCAGTATTTT.

The chain has TRBV5-1 and TRBJ1-2; 7 bases align to TRBD1. J gave up 6 bases and V 1 base, and 6 bases lay outside the gene matches. There are 14 residues in the CDR3. Germline V CDR1 and CDR2: SGHRS, YFSETQ. The CDR3 is CASSLRAGTDGYTF. Written as DNA, the CDR3 is TGCGCCAGCAGCTTGCGGGCGGGGACAGATGGCTACACCTTC. Variable domain in full (rest from reference TRBV5-1 and TRBJ1-2): KAGVTQTPRYLIKTRGQQVTLSCSPISGHRSVSWYQQTPGQGLQFLFEYFSETQRNKGNFPGRFSGRQFSNSRSEMNVSTLELGDSALYLCASSLRAGTDGYTFGSGTRLTVV.

CDR3 residues: CASSIDEGENTEAFF. As DNA, the CDR3 is TGTGCCAGTAGTATAGATGAGGGAGAGAACACTGAAGCTTTCTTT. The genes are TRBV19 and TRBJ1-1; D call uncertain. V dropped 0 bases and J dropped 1 base, with 9 bases sitting between them. The CDR3 spans 15 residues. CDR1 and CDR2 (germline): LNHDA, SQIVND (reference sequence).

This chain connects TRBV5-4 to TRBJ2-3; 12 bases line up with TRBD2. The germline V gene has CDR1 SGHNT and CDR2 YYREEE (reference sequence). Trimming removed 4 bases from V and 4 bases from J; junction bases left unmatched: 7. CDR3 size: 16 residues. The CDR3 DNA sequence: TGTGCCAGCAGCCAAGGACTAGCGGGAAAGTCAGATACGCAGTATTTT. Translation gives CASSQGLAGKSDTQYF.

CDR3 in amino acids: CASRSSGGWGTQYF. The CDR3 DNA is TGTGCCAGCAGGTCTAGCGGGGGTTGGGGTACGCAGTATTTT. The chain has TRBV6-5 and TRBJ2-3, with 10 bases that match TRBD2. The CDR3 spans 14 residues. The J segment lost 8 bases and the V segment lost 6 bases, leaving 8 bases of the junction unmatched. Germline V gives CDR1 MNHEY, CDR2 SVGAGI.

The gene calls are TRBV5-4 and TRBJ2-7, with 12 bases lining up with TRBD1. CDR1 and CDR2 (germline): SGHNT, YYREEE (reference sequence). V dropped 2 bases and J dropped 7; count of bases not matched to a gene: 7. This CDR3 region has 15 residues. The CDR3 DNA reads as TGTGCCAGCAGCTTACCGGGACAGGGGGCGCGGGAGCAGTACTTC. It yields the protein CASSLPGQGAREQYF.